This T cell receptor (beta chain) is drawn from a study of cytomegalovirus exposure and HLA in healthy donors. In the study overall: Per a later analysis, the approximately 600 first-cohort and 110 or so validation repertoires shared one platform. Study-wide findings and caveats: The study put 150 to 200 TCR beta chains on its list as cytomegalovirus-associated. In the roughly 130 validation repertoires, a later analysis found that first-cohort TCR clusters tended to co-occur.

A remark on this clone: Its specificity is not known.

Only in-frame clones appear in the TCRdb table, and some are missing; sequencing was by immunoSEQ multiplex PCR. The sample lists 150,000 to 200,000 clones, more than 65% seen once, with around an eighth in the top ten. The ends lost 6 bases at V and 9 bases at J; junction bases unmatched: 13. Germline-derived CDR1 and CDR2 are MNHEY and SVGAGI. This CDR3 comprises 15 residues. This clonotype was obtained from a woman in her twenties or thirties in good health and CMV-seropositive. The chain couples TRBV6-5 to TRBJ2-1; TRBD2 aligns across 8 bases. The material sequenced was PBMCs. In DNA form, the CDR3 reads TGTGCCAGCAGCCGAGCGGGAGCTTTGATTGGTGAGCAGTTCTTC. This codes for CASSRAGALIGEQFF.